This TCR beta chain came from a study of T cell changes during pregnancy in multiple sclerosis. CDR3 length: 14 amino acids. Per the germline V gene, CDR1 is GTSNPN and CDR2 is SVGIG (reference sequence). The junction had 1 base not matched to a gene; V was cut back by 0 bases and J by 1 base. Assay used: immunoSEQ multiplex PCR; TCRdb lists only in-frame clones, some missing. Here the sample spans some 56,000 clones, around nine tenths being singletons. The TCR originated in a female donor in good health, enrolled as a control in a pregnancy study. This rearrangement joins TRBV30 to TRBJ2-7, with TRBD1 matching 9 bases. Source: peripheral blood, taken in the third trimester of pregnancy. CDR3 protein: CAWSVGTGSYEQYF. DNA of the CDR3: TGTGCCTGGAGTGTAGGGACAGGGTCCTACGAGCAGTACTTC.